This section outlines one TCR beta chain sequence together with its context. What it binds is unknown. The data derive from a study of cytomegalovirus exposure and HLA in healthy donors. Primers: 60 Vbeta forward and 13 Jbeta reverse. Only in-frame clones appear in the TCRdb table, and some are missing; sequencing was by immunoSEQ multiplex PCR. Of 120,000 to 150,000 clones in the sample, around 79% were seen once. The CDR3 is 11 residues long. Deletions cut 2 bases from V and 3 bases from J, with 2 bases between. The germline CDR1 and CDR2 sequences are SGHDN and FVKESK. Study observations and caveats: Further analysis was carried out later, and it showed several of the most significant clusters appearing linked to common viral pathogens. A further, later analysis showed that HLA-associated TCR beta chains (compared with equally common others) were more clonally expanded. It was 164 TCR beta chains that were listed as cytomegalovirus-associated. When presence/absence was analysed, sequencing depth was taken to be roughly uniform across donors.

This sequence was found in a young man in good health and CMV-seronegative. Sequencing was carried out using PBMCs. The J gene is TRBJ2-7, the V gene TRBV14; no clear D. The CDR3 protein is CASSQLYEQYF. CDR3 sequence (DNA): TGTGCCAGCAGCCAACTCTACGAGCAGTACTTC.